The rows below give T cell receptor beta chains drawn from one sample of a study of PD-L1 blockade in urothelial cancer. The protocol was immunoSEQ multiplex PCR, while the TCRdb copy is restricted to in-frame clones and leaves out a portion. The data show 85,000 to 100,000 clones, about nine tenths seen once. The material was PBMCs, obtained around atezolizumab (anti-PD-L1) treatment. The receptors were sampled from a man in his 60s with urothelial cancer. Each CDR3 is given with its conserved first and last residue. Each record gives: D gene, V gene, clone size, J gene, CDR3 DNA, CDR3 protein. The D gene is left open where the match is weak. Size values are once, few and many counts, or a class for expanded clones, and some rows have none.

D gene: -
V gene: TRBV6-1
clone size: -
J gene: TRBJ2-4
CDR3 DNA: TGTGCCAGCAGTGAAATCCAGGATGGAGCCAAAAACATTCAGTACTTC
CDR3 protein: CASSEIQDGAKNIQYF

D gene: TRBD1
V gene: TRBV20-1
clone size: -
J gene: TRBJ1-2
CDR3 DNA: TGCAGGGGGACAGGGGATCAAGGCTACACCTTC
CDR3 protein: CRGTGDQGYTF

D gene: -
V gene: TRBV27
clone size: -
J gene: TRBJ1-3
CDR3 DNA: TGTGCCAGCAGCCCAAACAGGGCTGGTGGAAACACCATATATTTT
CDR3 protein: CASSPNRAGGNTIYF

D gene: -
V gene: TRBV4-2
clone size: -
J gene: TRBJ2-2
CDR3 DNA: TGTGCCAGCAGCCAAGCAACAGGGATGGCCACCGGGGAGCTGTTTTTT
CDR3 protein: CASSQATGMATGELFF

D gene: -
V gene: TRBV27
clone size: -
J gene: TRBJ2-5
CDR3 DNA: TGTGCCAGCACATCTAGCGCGACGACAAGGACCCAGTACTTC
CDR3 protein: CASTSSATTRTQYF

D gene: TRBD2
V gene: TRBV7-2
clone size: -
J gene: TRBJ2-5
CDR3 DNA: TGTGCCAGCAGCGTTGGACTAGCGGAGACCCAGTACTTC
CDR3 protein: CASSVGLAETQYF

D gene: TRBD2
V gene: TRBV4-1
clone size: -
J gene: TRBJ2-7
CDR3 DNA: TGCGCCAGCAGCCAAGAGACGGGGACTAGCGGGAGAGAACTCGAGCAGTACTTC
CDR3 protein: CASSQETGTSGRELEQYF

D gene: -
V gene: TRBV21-1
clone size: few
J gene: TRBJ2-7
CDR3 DNA: TGTGCCAGCAGCAACGACTCATTTCGGGGGGACAGGCAAGGAGGAGGGTGCGGGGAGCAGTACTTC
CDR3 protein: CASSNDSFRGDRQGGGCGEQYF

D gene: -
V gene: TRBV6-6
clone size: -
J gene: TRBJ1-5
CDR3 DNA: TGTGCCAGCAGTTTATCCCACCAGAGGAGCAATCAGCCCCAGCATTTT
CDR3 protein: CASSLSHQRSNQPQHF

D gene: -
V gene: TRBV4-3
clone size: -
J gene: TRBJ1-6
CDR3 DNA: TGCGCCAGCAGCCCCGGGTCGCAACCCCTCCACTTT
CDR3 protein: CASSPGSQPLHF